The rows below give T cell receptor beta chains drawn from one sample of a study of shared clonotypes between healthy human individuals. Here immunoSEQ multiplex PCR was the method, and the copy in TCRdb shows in-frame clones only, minus some. The profile covers approximately 720,000 clones, with about 90% appearing a single time and approximately 24% taken by the ten largest. Sequencing was performed on naive CD8+ T cells sorted from blood. These TCRs come from a man aged 30 to 39 in good health. Both conserved end residues are part of each CDR3. The order of the fields is V gene, J gene, CDR3 protein.

TRBV9	TRBJ2-5	CASSVGGQGVGETQYF
TRBV6-5	TRBJ2-7	CASSYDSLLNEQYF
TRBV28	TRBJ2-1	CASSLRGSVKVDEQFF
TRBV6-5	TRBJ2-1	CASSSGQGPSYNEQFF
TRBV7-9	TRBJ1-1	CASSLGETEAFF
TRBV7-6	TRBJ2-1	CASSLELAGGNEQFF
TRBV13	TRBJ1-1	CASSHTGTEAFF
TRBV27	TRBJ2-7	CASSLSTGREQYF
TRBV29-1	TRBJ2-1	CSGQKIADGPEQFF
TRBV4-1	TRBJ2-6	CASSQGDGANVLTF
TRBV4-1	TRBJ1-1	CASSRQGDTEAFF
TRBV7-9	TRBJ2-2	CASSPRIGELFF
TRBV7-9	TRBJ1-3	CASSLHSGNTIYF
TRBV4-1	TRBJ1-5	CASSFRDNSNQPQHF
TRBV27	TRBJ2-4	CASSPRLAGEWENIQYF
TRBV12-5	TRBJ2-2	CASGFGSGRELFF
TRBV13	TRBJ2-1	CASSLYSNEQFF
TRBV7-9	TRBJ2-3	CASSGVQGRVDTQYF
TRBV7-6	TRBJ2-1	CASSALAGGNEQFF
TRBV4-1	TRBJ2-2	CASSQVGNTGELFF
TRBV7-3	TRBJ2-3	CASQSGQGAGTQYF
TRBV6-1	TRBJ2-7	CASSAAGATYEQYF
TRBV7-9	TRBJ1-5	CASSAPALNQPQHF
TRBV2	TRBJ2-7	CASSESGGTYEQYF
TRBV29-1	TRBJ2-1	CSVAREGPYNEQFF
TRBV7-6	TRBJ2-1	CASSLIGQDPNEQFF
TRBV30	TRBJ1-1	CAWRATSGMNTEAFF
TRBV7-6	TRBJ1-3	CASSLAPDPGNTIYF
TRBV7-9	TRBJ2-7	CASSGWEQYF
TRBV9	TRBJ2-7	CASSPFVSGAPYEQYF
TRBV9	TRBJ2-1	CASSVERLADSYNEQFF
TRBV28	TRBJ1-1	CASSSPGQENTEAFF
TRBV10-3	TRBJ1-3	CAISGRDSGNTIYF
TRBV11-2	TRBJ2-1	CASSLDPSPHNEQFF
TRBV6-5	TRBJ2-1	CAAGMAGGYNEQFF
TRBV6-1	TRBJ2-1	CASSDVPWSSYNEQFF
TRBV9	TRBJ2-2	CASSEVDSSRIDTGELFF
TRBV7-9	TRBJ1-1	CASSPAGDREAFF